This T cell receptor beta chain was captured by sequencing in a study of blood T cell repertoires in COVID-19. Sequencing used immunoSEQ multiplex PCR; TCRdb keeps in-frame clones, though not all of them. The top ten clones hold 0.6% of a sample with 450,000 or so clones, around 90% of them seen once. V was cut by 2 bases and J by 0 bases, with 10 bases left in between. This CDR3 is built from 15 residues. CDR1 SGHTA and CDR2 FQGNSA come from the germline V gene. V and J are TRBV7-2 and TRBJ1-1, with a possible D match to TRBD1 (5 bases). Sequencing used PBMCs or T cells enriched from blood (not recorded which). The clonotype was recovered from a man between 18 and 29 years old who had recovered from COVID-19. The CDR3 sequence is CASSLNVRVNTEAFF. The CDR3 region has the DNA TGTGCCAGCAGCTTAAATGTCAGGGTGAACACTGAAGCTTTCTTT.